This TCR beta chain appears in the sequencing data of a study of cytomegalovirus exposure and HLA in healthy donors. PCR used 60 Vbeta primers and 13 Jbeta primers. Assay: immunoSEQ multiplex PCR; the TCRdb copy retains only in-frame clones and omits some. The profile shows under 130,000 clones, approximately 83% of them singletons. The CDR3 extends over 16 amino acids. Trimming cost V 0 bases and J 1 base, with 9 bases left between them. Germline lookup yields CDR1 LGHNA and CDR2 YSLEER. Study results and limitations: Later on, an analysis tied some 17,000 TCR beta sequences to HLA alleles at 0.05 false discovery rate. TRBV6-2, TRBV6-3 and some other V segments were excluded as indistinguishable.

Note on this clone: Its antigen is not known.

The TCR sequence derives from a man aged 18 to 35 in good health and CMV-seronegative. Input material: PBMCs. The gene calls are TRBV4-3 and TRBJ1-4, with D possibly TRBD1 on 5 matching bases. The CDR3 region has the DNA TGCGCCAGCAGCCAAGATCTTAGGGGAACTAATGAAAAACTGTTTTTT. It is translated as CASSQDLRGTNEKLFF.